This TCR beta chain emerged from a study of OX40 agonist ivuxolimab in advanced cancers. Study-level background: The study gave patients intravenous ivuxolimab at 0.01 to 10 mg/kg every 2 weeks. Partial responses were recorded for three patients, including one with hepatocellular carcinoma and two with cutaneous melanoma. Study findings and constraints: Clonal expansion was among the lowest in partial responders at 0.1-3.0 mg/kg, especially CD8+. At 0.1 to 3.0 mg/kg, CD4+ and CD8+ blood T cells expanded clonally by week 6.

The CDR3 totals 12 residues. Looked up from germline, CDR1 is SEHNR and CDR2 is FQNEAQ (reference sequence). Trimming pared 3 bases from V and 4 bases from J, leaving 5 bases between. Worth noting for this clone: The antigen remains undetermined.

The assay was immunoSEQ multiplex PCR, and TCRdb's table has in-frame clones only and misses some. In the table there are 30,000 or so clones, approximately 91% of which are singletons. The sample in question was CD4+ or CD8+ T cells sorted from blood, obtained in a trial of the OX40 agonist ivuxolimab. The clonotype originates from an adult with an advanced solid tumor such as melanoma, head and neck, liver or kidney cancer. The gene calls are TRBV7-9 and TRBJ2-3; unclear D gene. The CDR3 here is CASSFQPDTQYF. CDR3 DNA: TGTGCCAGCAGCTTCCAACCAGATACGCAGTATTTT. Drawing the rest from reference TRBV7-9 and TRBJ2-3, the complete variable domain is DTGVSQNPRHKITKRGQNVTFRCDPISEHNRLYWYRQTLGQGPEFLTYFQNEAQLEKSRLLSDRFSAERPKGSFSTLEIQRTEQGDSAMYLCASSFQPDTQYFGPGTRLTVL.